The 21 T cell receptor beta chains below were found in one sample sequenced in a study of CD8+CD57+ T cells in acquired aplastic anemia. Patients chosen for sequencing had shown CD8+CD57+ cell expansion by flow cytometry. For CDR3 and TCR beta VDJ profiling, genomic DNA was the template used. One entry per CDR3 protein, called by TCRdb with MiXCR from the reads. The sample lists about 470,000 distinct CDR3 sequences; about a third were seen once. The sequencing input was sorted CD4+, CD8+, or CD8+CD57+ T cells (not recorded which) from PBMCs. The receptors originated from a human donor with aplastic anemia.

This clonotype came up many times. This chain connects TRBV7-2 to TRBJ1-2; 7 positions match TRBD1. J gave up 7 bases and V 6 bases, and 11 bases lay outside the gene matches. The germline CDR1 and CDR2 sequences are SGHTA and FQGNSA. The CDR3 runs 14 residues. Here the CDR3 DNA reads TGTGCCAGCAGAGCGACAGGGAGAACCCGTGGCTACACCTTC. This encodes CASRATGRTRGYTF.

This clonotype was seen a single time. V and J are TRBV10-3 and TRBJ1-1; 10 bases line up with TRBD1. With 10 bases clipped from V and 4 bases from J, the junction kept 18 bases outside the gene matches. The germline V gene encodes CDR1 ENHRY and CDR2 SYGVKD. The CDR3 sequence is 17 residues long. The CDR3: CASSSRDRGRLSTEAFF. As DNA, the CDR3 is TGTGCCAGCAGCTCTCGGGACAGGGGAAGGTTGAGCACTGAAGCTTTCTTT.

This clonotype was counted ten times or more. The rearrangement uses TRBV9 and TRBJ1-1, with no clear D. Germline-derived CDR1 and CDR2 are SGDLS and YYNGEE. V lost 2 bases to trimming and J lost 4 bases, with 15 bases between them. This CDR3 has 15 residues. The CDR3 DNA sequence: TGTGCCAGCAGCGTTCGGCCCGGTTTGGGCACTGAAGCTTTCTTT. The encoded protein is CASSVRPGLGTEAFF.

Comments on this clonotype: Given the absence of the conserved phenylalanine or tryptophan at the CDR3 end, a read error is likely. The rearrangement joins TRBV5-1 to TRBJ2-5; weak D call: TRBD2 (5 bases). The CDR3 is made up of 11 amino acids. Trimming removed 7 bases at V and 3 bases at J, with 7 bases between. Germline CDR1 is SGHRS and CDR2 is YFSETQ. CDR3: CASSLEETQYL. For the CDR3, the DNA is TGCGCCAGCTCACTAGAAGAGACCCAGTACCTC.

This clonotype was seen a handful of times. It may be a read error: a sequence one base away is much more abundant. The rearrangement joins TRBV2 to TRBJ2-1, with 7 bases fitting TRBD2. Germline CDR1 reads SNHLY; CDR2 reads FYNNEI. Trimming cost V 6 bases and J 4 bases; bases outside gene matches: 9. This CDR3 has 15 residues. In nucleotides, the CDR3 is TGTGCCAGCAGCCTCCTACCGGGGGGATACAATGAGCAGTTCTTC. Encoded protein: CASSLLPGGYNEQFF.

In its sample, this clonotype was seen a few times. The chain recombines TRBV21-1 with TRBJ2-7; the D segment call TRBD1 is taken from the table without a DNA check. TRBV21-1 is deemed a pseudogene. This CDR3 region has 14 residues. In DNA, the CDR3 is TGTGCCAGCAGCGGACAGGGGGCATCGTACGAGCAGTACTTC. The encoded protein is CASSGQGASYEQYF.

This clonotype showed up just a few times. The chain has TRBV12-3 or TRBV12-4 and TRBJ2-7, with no clear D. The CDR3 contains 11 residues. Trimming left V 3 bases short and J 4 bases short, with 4 bases between. Written as DNA, the CDR3 is TGTGCCAGCAGTTTTAGGTACGAGCAGTACTTC. It is translated as CASSFRYEQYF.

The V gene is TRBV7-2, the J gene TRBJ1-6; tentative D call: TRBD1 (5 bases). V lost 5 bases and J lost 8, with 16 bases in between. This CDR3 is 15 amino acids long. Germline CDR1 is SGHTA and CDR2 is FQGNSA. For the CDR3, the DNA is TGTGCCAGCAGCCCACGTGGGGGTTACGATTCACCCCTCCACTTT. It encodes CASSPRGGYDSPLHF.

Ten or more counts support this clonotype. The genes are TRBV9 and TRBJ1-6; maybe TRBD1 (6 bases). The CDR3 is made up of 14 amino acids. The germline V gene encodes CDR1 SGDLS and CDR2 YYNGEE. V was trimmed by 4 bases and J by 10 bases, leaving 15 bases between them. CDR3 DNA sequence: TGTGCCAGCAGCCCACCGGACAGCCGATCACCCCTCCACTTT. Translated: CASSPPDSRSPLHF. Drawing the rest from reference TRBV9 and TRBJ1-6, the complete variable domain is DSGVTQTPKHLITATGQRVTLRCSPRSGDLSVYWYQQSLDQGLQFLIQYYNGEERAKGNILERFSAQQFPDLHSELNLSSLELGDSALYFCASSPPDSRSPLHFGNGTRLTVT.

This clonotype has ten or more counts. This sequence joins TRBV2 and TRBJ1-5; D remains ambiguous. With 7 bases removed from V and 7 bases from J, the gap between germline ends came to 11 bases. Per the germline V gene, CDR1 is SNHLY and CDR2 is FYNNEI. The CDR3 length is 12 residues. The CDR3 sequence is CASTPGEQPQHF. Written as DNA, the CDR3 is TGTGCCAGCACCCCGGGAGAGCAGCCCCAGCATTTT.

The rearrangement links TRBV25-1 to TRBJ1-1; D is ambiguous. Germline assignment: CDR1 MGHDK and CDR2 SYGVNS. This CDR3 region has 15 residues. Trimming removed 8 bases at V and 1 base at J, with 17 bases between. CDR3 protein: CASARKYDGNTEAFF. In DNA, the CDR3 is TGTGCCAGCGCCCGTAAATACGACGGGAACACTGAAGCTTTCTTT.

V gene TRBV7-3 combines with J gene TRBJ2-3; D remains unclear. Germline values: CDR1 SGHTA, CDR2 FQGTGA. With 1 base removed from V and 2 bases from J, the gap between germline ends came to 4 bases. The CDR3 runs to 13 residues. The CDR3: CASSLSYTDTQYF. In nucleotides, the CDR3 is TGTGCCAGCAGCTTAAGCTACACAGATACGCAGTATTTT. The variable domain in full, completed from reference TRBV7-3 and TRBJ2-3, reads GAGVSQTPSNKVTEKGKYVELRCDPISGHTALYWYRQSLGQGPEFLIYFQGTGAADDSGLPNDRFFAVRPEGSVSTLKIQRTERGDSAVYLCASSLSYTDTQYFGPGTRLTVL.

The chain recombines TRBV19 with TRBJ2-3; 7 nucleotides align to TRBD2. Germline CDR1 is LNHDA and CDR2 is SQIVND (reference sequence). V shed 8 bases, J shed 5 bases, and the junction held 7 bases outside the gene matches. The CDR3 spans 13 residues. CDR3 loop: CASGWGTIDTQYF. CDR3 nucleotides: TGTGCCAGTGGATGGGGGACTATAGATACGCAGTATTTT.

The chain recombines TRBV10-3 with TRBJ2-5; 7 nucleotides agree with TRBD2. With 5 bases clipped from V and 5 bases from J, the junction kept 8 bases outside the gene matches. The CDR3 loop spans 14 amino acids. CDR1 and CDR2 (germline): ENHRY, SYGVKD. Here the CDR3 reads CAISSGRAGETQYF. As DNA, the CDR3 is TGTGCCATCAGTTCAGGGAGGGCTGGGGAGACCCAGTACTTC.

The rearrangement links TRBV11-3 to TRBJ2-2; no definite D call. The germline V gene encodes CDR1 SGHNT and CDR2 YENEEA. V lost 0 bases and J lost 7, with 6 bases in between. This CDR3 comprises 13 residues. The CDR3 protein is CASSLDLLGELFF. The DNA for the CDR3 is TGTGCCAGCAGCTTAGATCTCCTCGGGGAGCTGTTTTTT.

This clonotype was recorded many times. This chain links TRBV5-1 with TRBJ2-7, with a weak D call TRBD2 (6 bases). The CDR3 extends over 13 amino acids. Germline V gene data show CDR1 as SGHRS and CDR2 as YFSETQ. Trimming left V 0 bases short and J 5 bases short, with 9 bases between. CDR3 region: CASSLVWRDEQYF. Written as DNA, the CDR3 is TGCGCCAGCAGCTTGGTATGGAGGGACGAGCAGTACTTC.

V gene TRBV6-5 combines with J gene TRBJ1-5, with a weak D call TRBD1 (6 bases). The germline gives CDR1 MNHEY, CDR2 SVGAGI. The CDR3 runs 14 residues. V was shortened by 5 bases and J by 6 bases, with 14 bases between the two germline ends. CDR3 in DNA: TGTGCCAGCAGTAACAGGGCAGGGTCTCAGCCCCAGCATTTT. This codes for CASSNRAGSQPQHF.

About this clonotype itself: Since no conserved phenylalanine or tryptophan closes the CDR3, a read error is the likely cause. The chain joins TRBV29-1 to TRBJ1-1; D might be TRBD1 (6 bases). Germline CDR1 reads SQVTM; CDR2 reads ANQGSEA. The CDR3 has 13 amino acids. The V gene lost 4 bases and the J gene lost 3 bases, with 12 bases spanning the gap. The CDR3 is CSVAGAKDTEAFV. In DNA, the CDR3 is TGCAGCGTTGCGGGGGCGAAGGACACTGAAGCTTTCGTT.

This clonotype was detected many times. The chain combines TRBV10-3 with TRBJ2-3; possible D gene TRBD1, 6 bases. In germline, CDR1 is ENHRY, CDR2 SYGVKD. V lost 10 bases to trimming and J lost 2 bases, with 22 bases between them. The CDR3 is 16 amino acids. CDR3 nucleotides: TGTGCCACCACTGACAGACCCCAGGGGTTCACAGATACGCAGTATTTT. Translating it yields CATTDRPQGFTDTQYF.

This clonotype showed up just a few times. CDR3 in amino acids: CSAMTSGPTGELFF. In DNA form, the CDR3 reads TGCAGTGCTATGACTAGCGGGCCCACCGGGGAGCTGTTTTTT. The chain employs TRBV20-1 and TRBJ2-2, with 10 bases identical to TRBD2. Unmatched junction bases numbered 3, after V lost 4 bases and J lost 4 bases. Per germline, CDR1 DFQATT and CDR2 SNEGSKA (reference sequence). This CDR3 comprises 14 residues.

This clonotype was counted a few times. CDR3 amino acids: CASTLLAALVAEQFF. CDR3 nucleotides: TGTGCCAGCACTCTACTAGCGGCCCTTGTGGCTGAGCAGTTCTTC. V usage is TRBV2 and J usage is TRBJ2-1; 8 bases match TRBD2. This CDR3 is 15 amino acids long. With V trimmed by 7 bases and J by 9 bases, 14 bases remained unmatched. The germline CDR1 and CDR2 sequences are SNHLY and FYNNEI.